This paragraph covers one T cell receptor beta chain sequence. Its antigen remains undetermined. The input lacks base qualities; no much larger clone sits a single base away. The immunoSEQ Assay, a bias-controlled multiplex PCR, was used to amplify TCRbeta CDR3 regions from genomic DNA. The original pipeline was this. Within the assay, amplification of reference gene primers was used to estimate how many nucleated cells each sample contained. To quantify the absolute abundance of each unique TCRbeta CDR3 rearrangement, sequence reads were collapsed and filtered. Productive Simpson clonality was computed per sample as the square root of Simpson's diversity index over productive rearrangements. TCRdb re-hosts the immuneACCESS table, in-frame sequences only. Its copies lack some clones; in the studies checked, an unresolved V gene accounts for under half of them, and the cause for the rest is not known. That table furnishes V, J and clone size, whereas the DNA furnished D and trimming. The sample has some 110,000 clones on record, over 75% of them singletons. The ten top clones hold 16% of the sample.

This entry comes from a study of blood T cell repertoires in COVID-19 (dated by TCRdb to about 2020). General notes on the study: The collaborator samples originated in the United States, Italy and Spain and spanned the acute and convalescent phases of COVID-19. The prospective study material was composed of cDNA or gDNA derived from T cells, B-cell-depleted T cells, or PBMCs. The dataset comprised deeply sampled blood TCRbeta repertoires from subjects exposed to, actively infected with, or recovered from COVID-19. The repertoires were made available in a free public database intended to serve as a resource for research on the immune response to SARS-CoV-2. The samples were drawn from the first 160 participants of the ongoing ImmuneRACE study and from under 1,500 subjects provided by 6 global collaborators. Sample metadata almost always included a de-identified subject ID, COVID-19 status, age in years and sex. Where HLA class I and class II types were available, the types were taken from metadata supplied by the sample provider, not from assay-based typing. General conclusions and limits of the study: How much clinical and demographic metadata was included differed by source and by participant, and the metadata was provided uncurated.

The collaborating institutions used their own protocols to collect whole blood in K2EDTA tubes. For TCRbeta analysis, collaborators shipped samples as frozen whole blood, isolated PBMCs, or DNA extracted from either of those sample types. Measured from the cysteine to the phenylalanine, the CDR3 is 15 residues long. The CDR3 DNA has 45 bases and is translated from base 1. Looking up the germline V gene yields CDR1 SGHVS and CDR2 FNYEAQ. The V and J ends are trimmed by 5 bases and 6 bases, leaving 20 bases between them. The rearranged segments are TRBV7-6 and TRBJ2-7, and TRBD1 may be the D gene, going by 6 matching bases. The origin of this receptor is a man in his sixties with active or convalescent COVID-19. Sample: peripheral blood. The DNA sequence is TGTGCCAGCAGCCCGATGCGTCAGGGGCCGTTCGAGCAGTACTTC. The translation is CASSPMRQGPFEQYF.